These 22 T cell receptor beta chains originate from one sample sequenced in a study of CD8 T cells in ankylosing spondylitis (dated by TCRdb to about 2017). The library was obtained by 5' RACE. The reads were generated on an Illumina HiSeq 2500. TCRdb handled the public reads itself, with Q25 trimming in fastp and clone calling in MiXCR, and kept productive beta chains. Rows matching on CDR3 protein sequence are summarized as one entry with the most common DNA and genes. The sample table holds roughly 260,000 distinct CDR3 sequences, of which about 20% were seen once. The ten most abundant clones make up 7.8% of the sample. The sequenced sample was blood, either unsorted or a sorted T cell fraction (not recorded which). These receptor sequences come from a male donor with ankylosing spondylitis or in good health (not recorded which).

This clonotype was seen at least ten times. J is TRBJ2-1 and V is TRBV12-3 or TRBV12-4, with D maybe TRBD1 (5 bases). The CDR3 totals 15 residues. V was clipped by 3 bases and J by 5 bases, with 14 bases between them. The CDR3 spells CASSFGAGIHNEQFF. CDR3 in DNA: TGTGCCAGCAGTTTTGGGGCTGGTATCCACAATGAGCAGTTCTTC.

This chain joins TRBV28 and TRBJ1-4; D not resolved. The CDR3 covers 15 residues. Germline V gives CDR1 MDHEN, CDR2 SYDVKM. The V and J ends lost 0 bases and 0 bases respectively, with 5 bases between them. Here the CDR3 reads CASSLWDSTNEKLFF. CDR3 bases: TGTGCCAGCAGTTTATGGGATTCAACTAATGAAAAACTGTTTTTT.

On this clonotype: A much larger clone is a single base away; this may be a read error. The V and J genes are TRBV20-1 and TRBJ2-1; D gene ambiguous. The V end was cut by 5 bases, the J end by 3 bases, with 2 bases between. In germline, CDR1 is DFQATT, CDR2 SNEGSKA (reference sequence). This CDR3 region has 10 residues. The CDR3 here is CSAVYNEQFF. CDR3 nucleotides: TGCAGTGCTGTCTACAATGAGCAGTTCTTC.

The chain links TRBV11-2 to TRBJ1-5, with 8 bases that match TRBD1. This CDR3 is 19 amino acids long. J gave up 0 bases and V 4 bases, and 14 bases lay outside the gene matches. The V gene's germline CDR1 is SGHAT and CDR2 FQNNGV. CDR3 nucleotide sequence: TGTGCCAGCAGCTCGCAGGGGGCGCGGGGGATTTATAGCAATCAGCCCCAGCATTTT. Amino acid sequence: CASSSQGARGIYSNQPQHF. The complete variable domain, with remaining parts taken from reference TRBV11-2 and TRBJ1-5, reads EAGVAQSPRYKIIEKRQSVAFWCNPISGHATLYWYQQILGQGPKLLIQFQNNGVVDDSQLPKDRFSAERLKGVDSTLKIQPAKLEDSAVYLCASSSQGARGIYSNQPQHFGDGTRLSIL.

V and J are TRBV5-1 and TRBJ2-3; TRBD2 aligns across 8 bases. V lost 2 bases to trimming and J lost 0 bases; unmatched junction nucleotides: 8. This CDR3 comprises 17 residues. The germline CDR1 and CDR2 sequences are SGHRS and YFSETQ. CDR3 amino acids: CASSFGLAGPSTDTQYF. For the CDR3, the DNA is TGCGCCAGCAGCTTCGGGCTAGCGGGCCCTAGCACAGATACGCAGTATTTT.

The V gene is TRBV25-1, the J gene TRBJ1-2; 12 nucleotides agree with TRBD1. The CDR3 loop spans 14 amino acids. Germline lookup yields CDR1 MGHDK and CDR2 SYGVNS. V lost 7 bases to trimming and J lost 5 bases; unmatched junction nucleotides: 5. The CDR3 spells CASMGTGGRYGYTF. For the CDR3, the DNA is TGTGCCAGCATGGGGACAGGGGGCAGATATGGCTACACCTTC.

This clonotype appeared many times. J is TRBJ1-1 and V is TRBV4-2; D possibly corresponds to TRBD1 (5 bases). Germline CDR1 LGHNA, CDR2 YNFKEQ. V gave up 0 bases and J gave up 6 bases, with 17 bases separating them. CDR3 size: 16 residues. The DNA of the CDR3 is TGTGCCAGCAGCCAAGATCCCTGGGACGGCGGGGCTGAAGCTTTCTTT. It is translated as CASSQDPWDGGAEAFF.

This clonotype occurred a few times. The chain couples TRBV20-1 to TRBJ2-1; TRBD2 matches 7 bases. V was pared by 5 bases and J by 1 base, with 5 bases of the junction left unmatched. The CDR3 has 14 residues. In germline, CDR1 is DFQATT, CDR2 SNEGSKA (reference sequence). In DNA, the CDR3 is TGCAGTGCTCACCCACTAGCGTCCTACAATGAGCAGTTCTTC. Translated, it gives CSAHPLASYNEQFF.

In this sample, this clonotype turned up a few times. The genes are TRBV5-1 and TRBJ2-1; no clear D. The CDR3 loop spans 16 amino acids. Germline values: CDR1 SGHRS, CDR2 YFSETQ. V was shortened by 4 bases and J by 2 bases, with 16 bases between the two germline ends. The CDR3 reads CASSPMSGGTYNEQFF. The CDR3 coding sequence is TGCGCCAGCAGCCCGATGTCTGGCGGAACCTACAATGAGCAGTTCTTC.

This chain connects TRBV29-1 to TRBJ1-2, with D unresolved. The CDR3 has 14 amino acids. V was shortened by 4 bases and J by 0 bases, with 12 bases between the two germline ends. CDR1 SQVTM and CDR2 ANQGSEA come from the germline V gene. CDR3 in DNA: TGCAGCGTTGTGAGGGATCCATCTAACTATGGCTACACCTTC. Translation: CSVVRDPSNYGYTF.

This clonotype has just a few counts. The chain combines TRBV4-2 with TRBJ1-4; D might be TRBD1 (6 bases). CDR3 size: 15 residues. Trimming stripped 0 bases from V and 3 bases from J, with 8 bases between. Germline lookup yields CDR1 LGHNA and CDR2 YNFKEQ. DNA of the CDR3: TGTGCCAGCAGCCAAGATCCAGGGGCTAATGAAAAACTGTTTTTT. Amino acid sequence: CASSQDPGANEKLFF.

This clonotype has only a few counts. V and J are TRBV11-2 and TRBJ2-1; 14 bases are a match to TRBD2. Germline V lookup: CDR1 SGHAT, CDR2 FQNNGV. The length of the CDR3 is 17 residues. With V trimmed by 3 bases and J by 7 bases, 8 bases remained unmatched. The CDR3 coding sequence is TGTGCCAGCAGCTTGCGGGTTCGGACTAGCGGGAGGAATGAGCAGTTCTTC. This gives the protein CASSLRVRTSGRNEQFF.

This chain joins TRBV5-6 and TRBJ1-4; D is unclear. The ends were cut back, 4 bases at V and 2 bases at J, with 15 bases in the middle. The CDR3 is 16 amino acids. Germline V gene data show CDR1 as SGHDT and CDR2 as YYEEEE. The CDR3: CASSRIGSSTNEKLFF. In DNA form, the CDR3 reads TGTGCCAGCAGCCGAATAGGCAGCAGCACTAATGAAAAACTGTTTTTT. Looking up the rest from reference TRBV5-6 and TRBJ1-4 gives the full variable domain: DAGVTQSPTHLIKTRGQQVTLRCSPKSGHDTVSWYQQALGQGPQFIFQYYEEEERQRGNFPDRFSGHQFPNYSSELNVNALLLGDSALYLCASSRIGSSTNEKLFFGSGTQLSVL.

Only one count was recorded for this clonotype. The chain uses TRBV18 and TRBJ2-3, with 7 positions matching TRBD2. The CDR3 length is 18 residues. V trimming: 2 bases; J trimming: 5 bases; junction bases outside the gene matches: 16. The germline V gene has CDR1 KGHSH and CDR2 LQKENI. The CDR3 spells CASSPLASGTLMGDTQYF. The CDR3 coding sequence is TGTGCCAGCTCACCATTGGCGAGCGGGACCTTGATGGGAGATACGCAGTATTTT.

The sample holds a few counts of this clonotype. This sequence joins TRBV12-3 or TRBV12-4 and TRBJ2-3, with 9 bases aligning to TRBD2. CDR3 length: 15 residues. V gave up 3 bases and J gave up 2 bases; unmatched junction bases: 3. Written as DNA, the CDR3 is TGTGCCAGCAGTTTCGCGGGAGGGTTCACAGATACGCAGTATTTT. It yields the protein CASSFAGGFTDTQYF.

The table lists this clonotype with a few counts. The CDR3 is CATSIHTGANVLTF. The CDR3 DNA reads as TGTGCCACCAGCATCCACACTGGGGCCAACGTCCTGACTTTC. The rearrangement joins TRBV15 to TRBJ2-6; unclear D gene. CDR1 and CDR2 from the germline V gene are LNHNV and YYDKDF (reference sequence). This CDR3 is 14 amino acids long. Trimming removed 4 bases from V and 2 bases from J, with 6 bases in between.

The chain has TRBV5-1 and TRBJ1-2, with 7 bases aligning to TRBD1. This CDR3 region has 13 residues. Trimming cost V 5 bases and J 7 bases; bases outside gene matches: 8. Germline assignment: CDR1 SGHRS and CDR2 YFSETQ. In DNA form, the CDR3 reads TGCGCCAGCAGGATAGACAGGGTTGGTGGCTACACCTTC. This encodes CASRIDRVGGYTF.

The chain is built from TRBV5-5 and TRBJ1-6, with D perhaps matching TRBD1 (6 bases). V dropped 1 base and J dropped 7 bases, with 15 bases sitting between them. This CDR3 spans 16 amino acids. Germline V CDR1 and CDR2: SGHKS, YYEKEE (reference sequence). The CDR3 DNA is TGTGCCAGCAGCTTGTGGGGGCCGCCCGTGAATTCACCCCTCCACTTT. Protein product: CASSLWGPPVNSPLHF. Full variable domain (remainder filled in from reference TRBV5-5 and TRBJ1-6): DAGVTQSPTHLIKTRGQQVTLRCSPISGHKSVSWYQQVLGQGPQFIFQYYEKEERGRGNFPDRFSARQFPNYSSELNVNALLLGDSALYLCASSLWGPPVNSPLHFGNGTRLTVT.

This clonotype was counted ten times or more. The rearrangement uses TRBV20-1 and TRBJ2-3; the D is unclear. V was shortened by 4 bases and J by 7 bases, with 12 bases between the two germline ends. CDR3 length: 12 amino acids. CDR1 is DFQATT, CDR2 SNEGSKA, per germline (reference sequence). The CDR3 DNA sequence: TGCAGTGCTAACTTGGGCGGATATACGCAGTATTTT. Its protein product is CSANLGGYTQYF.

The V call is TRBV5-6, the J call TRBJ1-2, with 10 bases fitting TRBD1. V trimming: 4 bases; J trimming: 7 bases; junction bases outside the gene matches: 10. The CDR3 contains 15 residues. Germline CDR1 and CDR2: SGHDT and YYEEEE. The DNA for the CDR3 is TGTGCCAGCAGCCCGGTGGGGACAGGGGATAGTGGCTACACCTTC. Protein: CASSPVGTGDSGYTF.

Many counts were recorded for this clonotype. The V gene is TRBV10-3, the J gene TRBJ2-3; D gene uncertain. The germline V and J ends were trimmed by 3 bases and 2 bases, with 6 bases remaining between them. The CDR3 has 13 amino acids. From germline, CDR1 is ENHRY and CDR2 SYGVKD. Here the CDR3 reads CAISDEYTDTQYF. CDR3 DNA sequence: TGTGCCATCAGTGACGAATACACAGATACGCAGTATTTT.

This clonotype turned up a few times. The chain carries TRBV20-1 and TRBJ1-1, with TRBD1 identical over 7 bases. CDR1 is DFQATT, CDR2 SNEGSKA, per germline (reference sequence). The CDR3 loop spans 19 amino acids. The V and J ends lost 0 bases and 0 bases, in that order; junction bases with no gene match: 16. In DNA form, the CDR3 reads TGCAGTGCTAGAGATCGGCCCCCCCTGACAGGGAACTTGAACACTGAAGCTTTCTTT. Its protein is CSARDRPPLTGNLNTEAFF.